The 2 T cell receptor beta chains below come from one sample, sequenced in a study of blood T cell repertoires in COVID-19. Profiling relied on immunoSEQ multiplex PCR, and the TCRdb table lists in-frame clones only, not all of them. The sample carries approximately 94,000 clones, 88% recorded once. Material: peripheral blood. These receptor sequences come from a human donor in a cohort sampled during active COVID-19.

This chain links TRBV27 with TRBJ2-7, with 12 bases aligning to TRBD2. V lost 8 bases to trimming and J lost 2 bases; unmatched junction nucleotides: 1. The CDR3 runs to 13 residues. Germline V gene lookup returns CDR1 MNHEY and CDR2 SMNVEV (reference sequence). For the CDR3, the DNA is TGTGCCAGCCGACTAGCGGGAGCCTACGAGCAGTACTTC. Protein sequence: CASRLAGAYEQYF.

DNA of the CDR3: TGTGCCAGCAGCGGAGGAGCGGGAGAACTTATCGGGGAGCTGTTTTTT. Protein: CASSGGAGELIGELFF. This chain uses TRBV9 with TRBJ2-2; 8 bases are shared with TRBD2. The CDR3 covers 16 residues. V dropped 3 bases and J dropped 7; count of bases not matched to a gene: 11. Germline V CDR1 and CDR2: SGDLS, YYNGEE.